This T cell receptor (beta chain) was identified in a study of blood T cell repertoires in COVID-19. Original data processing: Estimated nucleated cell counts came from reference gene primer amplification. TCRdb's table, derived via immunoSEQ multiplex PCR, lists solely in-frame clones and lacks some. That table supplies the V and J calls and clone size; D and trimming were determined from the DNA. The sample holds under 300,000 clones, under 95% seen once. Donors in Cohort 3 counted as recovered after two negative PCRs, clearance, or symptom resolution. The germline V gene encodes CDR1 MNHEY and CDR2 SVGAGI. Trimming pared 2 bases from V and 4 bases from J, leaving 17 bases between. The CDR3 spans 16 residues.

The TCR comes from a woman in her late teens or twenties who had recovered from COVID-19. This chain joins TRBV6-5 and TRBJ1-2; no reliable D call. Source material: PBMCs or T cells enriched from blood (not recorded which). CDR3 in amino acids: CASSYAPDARGYGYTF. The CDR3 region has the DNA TGTGCCAGCAGTTACGCACCCGACGCCCGGGGCTATGGCTACACCTTC.